The 7 T cell receptor beta chains below were found in one sample sequenced in a study of neoadjuvant nivolumab and ipilimumab in lung cancer. TCRdb's table, derived via immunoSEQ multiplex PCR, lists solely in-frame clones and lacks some. The sample shows around 4,700 clones, roughly 76% of them seen only once. The starting material was adjacent normal lung tissue, obtained after neoadjuvant nivolumab, alone or with ipilimumab, at or shortly before surgery. The receptors derive from an adult with non-small cell lung cancer.

The V call is TRBV18, the J call TRBJ2-5, with a possible D match to TRBD2 (6 bases). This CDR3 contains 14 residues. V was shortened by 2 bases and J by 3 bases, with 10 bases between the two germline ends. Germline CDR1 and CDR2: KGHSH and LQKENI. The CDR3 loop reads CASSPVTGEETQYF. The CDR3 nucleotides read TGTGCCAGCTCACCAGTTACGGGGGAAGAGACCCAGTACTTC.

This clone is categorized as medium-sized (0.01 to 0.1%). The chain links TRBV19 to TRBJ2-3, with 7 bases matching TRBD1. Germline CDR1 reads LNHDA; CDR2 reads SQIVND (reference sequence). The CDR3 covers 14 residues. J lost 0 bases, V lost 9 bases, and 6 bases had no gene match. The CDR3, as DNA: TGTGCCAGCACCGGGACAGCTAGCACAGATACGCAGTATTTT. As protein: CASTGTASTDTQYF.

DNA of the CDR3: TGTGCCAGCAGCGCACACAGGGCTACCGGGGAGCTGTTTTTT. It specifies CASSAHRATGELFF. The chain has TRBV7-2 and TRBJ2-2; tentatively, D is TRBD1 (6 bases). The V and J ends lost 5 bases and 5 bases respectively, with 12 bases between them. Germline V CDR1 and CDR2: SGHTA, FQGNSA. This CDR3 is 14 amino acids long.

The chain has TRBV6-5 and TRBJ1-6; 7 bases agree with TRBD1. CDR1 is MNHEY and CDR2 is SVGAGI in the germline V gene. CDR3 length equals 15 residues. The V gene end was trimmed by 10 bases and the J gene end by 2 bases; junction bases not matched to a gene: 8. CDR3 amino acids: CATRKQGTYNSPLHF. Written as DNA, the CDR3 is TGTGCCACGCGTAAACAGGGGACCTATAATTCACCCCTCCACTTT.

V usage is TRBV5-4 and J usage is TRBJ1-1, with D perhaps matching TRBD1 (5 bases). The CDR3 covers 15 residues. The ends were cut back, 1 base at V and 1 base at J, with 11 bases in the middle. CDR1 SGHNT and CDR2 YYREEE come from the germline V gene (reference sequence). The CDR3 loop reads CASSLKADRNTEAFF. CDR3 sequence (DNA): TGTGCCAGCAGCTTGAAAGCCGACAGGAACACTGAAGCTTTCTTT.

The chain carries TRBV7-2 and TRBJ2-2, with D maybe TRBD2 (6 bases). Germline V gene data show CDR1 as SGHTA and CDR2 as FQGNSA. The length of the CDR3 is 16 residues. V was shortened by 6 bases and J by 5 bases, with 19 bases between the two germline ends. The CDR3 region is CASRPNPGERTGELFF. CDR3 bases: TGTGCCAGCAGACCAAATCCGGGAGAACGAACCGGGGAGCTGTTTTTT.

This clone was observed a single time. The rearrangement joins TRBV11-2 to TRBJ1-2; the D gene is possibly TRBD1 (5 bases). This CDR3 is 12 amino acids long. V was pared by 6 bases and J by 3 bases, with 8 bases between. Germline V gene data show CDR1 as SGHAT and CDR2 as FQNNGV. The CDR3 nucleotides read TGTGCCAGCAGGCAGGGAGACTATGGCTACACCTTC. As protein: CASRQGDYGYTF. Supplemented by reference TRBV11-2 and TRBJ1-2, the full variable domain reads EAGVAQSPRYKIIEKRQSVAFWCNPISGHATLYWYQQILGQGPKLLIQFQNNGVVDDSQLPKDRFSAERLKGVDSTLKIQPAKLEDSAVYLCASRQGDYGYTFGSGTRLTVV.